This TCR beta chain was profiled in a study of blood T cell repertoires in COVID-19. Methods used by the authors: The authors estimated nucleated cell counts from reference gene primer amplification. Assay: immunoSEQ multiplex PCR; the TCRdb copy retains only in-frame clones and omits some. That table is the source of V, J and clone size, and D and trimming were worked out from the DNA. The data show approximately 240,000 clones, around 87% seen once. Between the trimmed V and J ends, which lost 1 base and 7 bases, there was a span of 12 bases. The CDR3 sequence is 14 residues long. The germline CDR1 and CDR2 sequences are SGHDT and YYEEEE. Only one count was recorded for this clone.

Sequencing was performed on PBMCs or T cells enriched from blood (not recorded which). This clonotype was sampled from a woman between 18 and 29 years old in a cohort exposed to, infected with or recovered from COVID-19 (not recorded which). The chain links TRBV5-6 to TRBJ1-5; D is unresolved. CDR3 region: CASSLFREDQPQHF. CDR3 bases: TGTGCCAGCAGCTTGTTCCGGGAGGACCAGCCCCAGCATTTT.